The sequence of this T cell receptor beta chain was determined in a study of blood T cell repertoires in COVID-19. Losses at the gene ends were 3 bases for V and 3 bases for J; bases not matched to a gene: 14. Germline V gene lookup returns CDR1 SGHRS and CDR2 YFSETQ. The CDR3 runs to 18 residues. Produced via immunoSEQ multiplex PCR; TCRdb's table is partial and in-frame only. Of approximately 150,000 clones listed, around 80% are singletons. This clone was seen only a few times. The receptor comes from a human donor with acute or convalescent COVID-19. The donor label of this sample is uncertain. Specimen: peripheral blood. V is TRBV5-1 and J is TRBJ2-5, with 10 nucleotides matching TRBD2. CDR3 sequence reads: CASSYRGPLAGAEETQYF. In DNA, the CDR3 is TGCGCCAGCAGCTATCGGGGGCCCCTAGCGGGGGCCGAAGAGACCCAGTACTTC.